The present TCR beta chain was sequenced within a study of blood T cell repertoires in COVID-19. The CDR3 consists of 15 residues. Trimming cost V 6 bases and J 8 bases; bases outside gene matches: 9. Germline CDR1 reads MNHEY; CDR2 reads SVGAGI. As originally analysed: Nucleated cell number was recorded as an estimate derived from reference gene primer amplification. Produced via immunoSEQ multiplex PCR; TCRdb's table is partial and in-frame only. V, J and clone size are those of that table, while D and trimming were read from the DNA. The sample holds 100,000 to 150,000 clones, roughly nine tenths seen once.

The TCR sequence derives from a man aged 50 to 59 with active COVID-19. This rearrangement joins TRBV6-5 to TRBJ2-1, with TRBD2 matching over 11 bases. Sequencing was carried out using peripheral blood. CDR3 coding DNA: TGTGCCAGCAGCCGGAGACTAGCGGGACGGGATGAGCAGTTCTTC. Protein sequence: CASSRRLAGRDEQFF.